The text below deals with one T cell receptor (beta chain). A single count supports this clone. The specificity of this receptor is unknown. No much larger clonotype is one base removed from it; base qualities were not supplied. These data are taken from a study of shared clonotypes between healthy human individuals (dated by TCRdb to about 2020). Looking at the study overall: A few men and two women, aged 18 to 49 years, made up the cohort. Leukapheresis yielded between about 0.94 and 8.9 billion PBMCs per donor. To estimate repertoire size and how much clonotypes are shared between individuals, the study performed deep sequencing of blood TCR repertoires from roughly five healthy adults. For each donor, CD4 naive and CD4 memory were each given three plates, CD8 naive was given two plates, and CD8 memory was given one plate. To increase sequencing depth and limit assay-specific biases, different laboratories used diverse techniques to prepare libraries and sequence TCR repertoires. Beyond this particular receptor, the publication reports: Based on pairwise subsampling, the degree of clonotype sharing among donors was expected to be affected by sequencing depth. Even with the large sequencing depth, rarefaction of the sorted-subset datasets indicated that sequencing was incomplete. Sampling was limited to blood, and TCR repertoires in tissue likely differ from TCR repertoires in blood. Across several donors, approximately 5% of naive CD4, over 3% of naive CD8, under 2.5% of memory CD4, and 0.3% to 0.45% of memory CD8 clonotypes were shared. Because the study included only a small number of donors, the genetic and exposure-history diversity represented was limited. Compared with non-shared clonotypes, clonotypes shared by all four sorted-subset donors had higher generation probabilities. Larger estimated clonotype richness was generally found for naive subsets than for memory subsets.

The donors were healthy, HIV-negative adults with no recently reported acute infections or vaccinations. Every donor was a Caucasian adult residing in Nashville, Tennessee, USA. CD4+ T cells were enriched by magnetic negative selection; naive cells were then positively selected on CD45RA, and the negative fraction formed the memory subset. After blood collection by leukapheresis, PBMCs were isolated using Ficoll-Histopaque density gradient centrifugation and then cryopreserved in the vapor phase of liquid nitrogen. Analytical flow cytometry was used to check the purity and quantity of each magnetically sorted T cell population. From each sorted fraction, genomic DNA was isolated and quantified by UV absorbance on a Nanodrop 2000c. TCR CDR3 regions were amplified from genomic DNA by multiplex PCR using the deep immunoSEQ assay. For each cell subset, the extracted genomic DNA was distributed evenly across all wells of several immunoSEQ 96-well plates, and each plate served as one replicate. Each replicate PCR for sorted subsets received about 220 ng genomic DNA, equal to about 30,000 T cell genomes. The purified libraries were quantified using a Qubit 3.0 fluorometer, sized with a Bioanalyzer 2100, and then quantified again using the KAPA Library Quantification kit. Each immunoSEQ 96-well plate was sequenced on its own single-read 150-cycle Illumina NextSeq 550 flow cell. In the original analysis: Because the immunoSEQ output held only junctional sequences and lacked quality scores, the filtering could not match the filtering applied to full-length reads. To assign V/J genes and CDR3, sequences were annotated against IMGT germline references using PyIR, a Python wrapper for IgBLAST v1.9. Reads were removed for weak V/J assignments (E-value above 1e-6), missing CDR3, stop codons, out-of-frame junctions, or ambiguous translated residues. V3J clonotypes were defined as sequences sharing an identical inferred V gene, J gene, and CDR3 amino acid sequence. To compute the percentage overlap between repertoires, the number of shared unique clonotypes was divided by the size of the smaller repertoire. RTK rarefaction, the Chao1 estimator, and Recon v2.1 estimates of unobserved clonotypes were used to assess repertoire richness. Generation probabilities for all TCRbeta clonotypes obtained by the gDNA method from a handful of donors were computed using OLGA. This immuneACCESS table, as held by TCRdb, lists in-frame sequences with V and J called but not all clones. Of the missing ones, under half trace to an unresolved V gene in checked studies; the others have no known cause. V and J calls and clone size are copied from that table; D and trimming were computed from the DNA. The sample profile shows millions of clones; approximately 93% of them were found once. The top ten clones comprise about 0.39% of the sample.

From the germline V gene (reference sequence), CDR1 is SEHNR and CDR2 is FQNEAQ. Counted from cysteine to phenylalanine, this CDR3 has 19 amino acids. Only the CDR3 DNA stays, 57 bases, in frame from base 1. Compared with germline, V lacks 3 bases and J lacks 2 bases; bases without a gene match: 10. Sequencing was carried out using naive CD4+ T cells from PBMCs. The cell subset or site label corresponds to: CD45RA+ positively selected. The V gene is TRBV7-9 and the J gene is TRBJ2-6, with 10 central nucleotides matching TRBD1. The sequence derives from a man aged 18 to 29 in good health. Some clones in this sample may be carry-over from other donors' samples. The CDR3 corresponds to CASSLLAGQGFAGANVLTF. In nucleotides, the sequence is TGTGCCAGCAGCTTGTTGGCGGGACAGGGGTTTGCTGGGGCCAACGTCCTGACTTTC.